The present T cell receptor (beta chain) was sequenced within a study of T-cell reconstitution after alpha-beta-depleted transplantation in children. The CDR3 totals 13 residues. The V end was cut by 3 bases, the J end by 7 bases, with 13 bases between. CDR1 MNHEY and CDR2 SMNVEV come from the germline V gene (reference sequence). The TCRbeta library incorporated unique molecular identifiers. In TCRdb, the PCR reads were re-called with MiXCR into one record per CDR3 protein. The table lists over 150,000 distinct CDR3 sequences, approximately 6.9% of them singletons. This clonotype was observed a few times.

The source of this sequence is a boy under 10 years old with acute lymphoblastic leukemia, due to receive a stem cell transplant. This specimen was PBMCs, taken before TCRalphabeta/CD19-depleted stem cell transplant. V is TRBV27 and J is TRBJ2-7, with a weak D call TRBD2 (6 bases). The CDR3 DNA is TGTGCCAGCAGTTTCGGGGGTGGGAGGGAGCAGTACTTC. Protein sequence: CASSFGGGREQYF.